This T cell receptor beta chain was recovered during a study of radiotherapy plus CTLA-4 blockade in lung cancer. This clone was detected a few times. Its antigen remains unidentified. Study-wide results and limits: In blood, after radiotherapy plus ipilimumab, tumor-derived TCR clones expanded.

Trimming left V 1 base short and J 12 bases short, with 9 bases between. This CDR3 is 11 amino acids long. Germline loops: CDR1 SEHNR, CDR2 FQNEAQ (reference sequence). Only in-frame clones appear in the TCRdb table, and some are missing; sequencing was by immunoSEQ multiplex PCR. The sample has about 68,000 clones, roughly 85% seen once; the top ten hold approximately 9.3%. V usage is TRBV7-9 and J usage is TRBJ1-2, with D unclear. The specimen comprised peripheral blood, sampled from a patient treated with radiotherapy plus ipilimumab. The receptor was isolated from a human donor with non-small cell lung cancer who had a complete response to radiotherapy plus ipilimumab. The CDR3 coding sequence is TGTGCCAGCAGCTTAGGGGCCGGCCACACCTTC. Its protein product is CASSLGAGHTF.